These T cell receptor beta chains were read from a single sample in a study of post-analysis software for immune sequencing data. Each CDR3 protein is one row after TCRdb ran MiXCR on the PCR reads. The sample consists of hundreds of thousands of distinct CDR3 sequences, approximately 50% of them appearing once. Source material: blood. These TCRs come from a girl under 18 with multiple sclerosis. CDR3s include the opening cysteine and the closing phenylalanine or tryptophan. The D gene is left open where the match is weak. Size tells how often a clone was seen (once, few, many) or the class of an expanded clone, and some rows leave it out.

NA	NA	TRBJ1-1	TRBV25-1	CASSEGGVLYTEAFF	TGTGCCAGCAGTGAAGGTGGGGTATTGTACACTGAAGCTTTCTTT
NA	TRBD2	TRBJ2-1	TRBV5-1	CASSLVSTSGHPESSYNEQFF	TGCGCCAGCAGCTTGGTTTCGACTAGCGGCCACCCCGAAAGCTCCTACAATGAGCAGTTCTTC
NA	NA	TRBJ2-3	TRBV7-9	CASSPWAGSVTDTQYF	TGTGCCAGCAGCCCCTGGGCAGGGAGTGTCACAGATACGCAGTATTTT
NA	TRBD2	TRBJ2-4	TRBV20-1	CSASDSGEAKNIQYF	TGCAGTGCTAGCGATAGCGGGGAAGCCAAAAACATTCAGTACTTC
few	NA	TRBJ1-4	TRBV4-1	CASSHAGTSNEKLFF	TGCGCCAGCAGCCACGCCGGGACATCTAATGAAAAACTGTTTTTT
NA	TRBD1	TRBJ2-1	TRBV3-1	CASSQGDRLYYNEQFF	TGTGCCAGCAGCCAAGGGGACAGGCTCTACTACAATGAGCAGTTCTTC
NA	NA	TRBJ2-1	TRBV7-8	CASSQGRSQYYNEQFF	TGTGCCAGCAGCCAAGGGAGATCTCAGTACTACAATGAGCAGTTCTTC
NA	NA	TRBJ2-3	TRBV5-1	CASSWASLPDTQYF	TGCGCCAGCAGCTGGGCCTCTCTTCCAGATACGCAGTATTTT
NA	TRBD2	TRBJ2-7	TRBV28	CASSSPGTSPYEQYF	TGTGCCAGCAGTTCCCCCGGGACTAGTCCCTACGAGCAGTACTTC
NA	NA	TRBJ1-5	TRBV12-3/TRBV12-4	CASSSGSDNQPQHF	TGTGCCAGCAGTTCGGGTAGCGACAATCAGCCCCAGCATTTT
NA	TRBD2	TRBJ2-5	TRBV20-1	CSAREGGNRETQYF	TGCAGTGCCCGAGAGGGAGGGAACCGGGAGACCCAGTACTTC
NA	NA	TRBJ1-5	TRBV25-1	CASSAFGANQPQHF	TGTGCCAGCAGCGCGTTTGGGGCTAATCAGCCCCAGCATTTT
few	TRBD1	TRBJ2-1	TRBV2	CASSQDRDNEQFF	TGTGCCAGCAGTCAGGACAGGGACAATGAGCAGTTCTTC
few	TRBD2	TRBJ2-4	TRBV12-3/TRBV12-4	CASSLRVAGTFAQYF	TGTGCCAGCAGTTTAAGGGTAGCGGGTACCTTCGCGCAGTACTTC
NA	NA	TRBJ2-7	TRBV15	CATSRFAGKGYEQYF	TGTGCCACCAGCAGATTTGCAGGGAAGGGCTACGAGCAGTACTTC
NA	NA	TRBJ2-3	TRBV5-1	CASSPEPFPTDTQYF	TGCGCCAGCAGCCCGGAACCCTTTCCCACAGATACGCAGTATTTT
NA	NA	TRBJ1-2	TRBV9	CAAPLTETWAYGYTF	TGTGCAGCCCCCCTGACAGAGACTTGGGCCTATGGCTACACCTTC
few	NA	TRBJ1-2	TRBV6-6	CASSYRGGDGYTF	TGTGCCAGCAGTTACCGGGGGGGCGACGGCTACACCTTC
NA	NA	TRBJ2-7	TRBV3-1	CASSHSTGFQRLYEQYF	TGTGCCAGCAGCCATTCCACAGGGTTCCAACGGCTTTACGAGCAGTACTTC
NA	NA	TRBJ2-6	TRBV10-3	CAISDGGAHSGANVLTF	TGTGCCATCAGTGATGGCGGGGCTCACTCTGGGGCCAACGTCCTGACTTTC
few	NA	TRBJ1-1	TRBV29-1	CSVESGIGRGAFF	TGCAGCGTTGAATCCGGAATAGGGAGGGGAGCTTTCTTT
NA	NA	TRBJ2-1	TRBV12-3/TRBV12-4	CASRQGTGDEQFF	TGTGCCAGCAGACAGGGGACGGGAGATGAGCAGTTCTTC
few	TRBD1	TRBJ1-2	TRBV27	CASSSRDRNHYGYTF	TGTGCCAGCAGCTCCCGGGACAGGAACCACTATGGCTACACCTTC
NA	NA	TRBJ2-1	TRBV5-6	CASSWDEDEQFF	TGTGCCAGCAGCTGGGACGAGGATGAGCAGTTCTTC
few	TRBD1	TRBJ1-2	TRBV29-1	CSVEPARGQGFYGYTF	TGCAGCGTTGAACCGGCCAGAGGACAGGGGTTCTATGGCTACACCTTC
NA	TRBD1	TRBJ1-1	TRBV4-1	CASSYDREVEAFF	TGCGCCAGCAGCTATGACAGGGAGGTTGAGGCTTTCTTT
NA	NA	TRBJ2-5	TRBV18	CASSPLWDPWRLVTSETQYF	TGTGCCAGCTCGCCACTTTGGGACCCCTGGAGACTAGTGACTTCAGAGACCCAGTACTTC
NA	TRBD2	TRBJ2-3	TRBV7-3	CASSWRGDVDTQYF	TGTGCCAGCAGCTGGCGGGGGGATGTGGATACGCAGTATTTT